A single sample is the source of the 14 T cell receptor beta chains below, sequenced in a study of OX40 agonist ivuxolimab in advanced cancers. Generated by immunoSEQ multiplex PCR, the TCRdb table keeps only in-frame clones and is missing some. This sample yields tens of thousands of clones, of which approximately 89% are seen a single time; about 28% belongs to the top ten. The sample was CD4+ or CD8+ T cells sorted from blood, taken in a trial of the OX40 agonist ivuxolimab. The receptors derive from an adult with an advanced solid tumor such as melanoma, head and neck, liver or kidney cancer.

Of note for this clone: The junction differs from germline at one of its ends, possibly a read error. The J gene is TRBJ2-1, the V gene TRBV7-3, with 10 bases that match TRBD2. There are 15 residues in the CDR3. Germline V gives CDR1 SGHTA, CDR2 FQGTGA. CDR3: CASSLTTSGLNEQFF. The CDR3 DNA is TGTGCCAGCAGCCTAACGACTAGCGGGCTAAATGAGCAGTTCTTC.

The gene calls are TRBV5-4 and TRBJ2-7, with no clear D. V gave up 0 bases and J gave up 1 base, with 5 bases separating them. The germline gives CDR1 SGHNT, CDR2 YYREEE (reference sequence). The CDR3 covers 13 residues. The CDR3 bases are TGTGCCAGCAGCTTGGTGGGGTCCTACGAGCAGTACTTC. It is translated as CASSLVGSYEQYF.

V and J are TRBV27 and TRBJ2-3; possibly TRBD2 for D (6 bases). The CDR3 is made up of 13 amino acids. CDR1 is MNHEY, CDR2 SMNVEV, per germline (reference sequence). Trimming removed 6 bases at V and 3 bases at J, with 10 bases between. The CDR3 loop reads CASRHSGTDTQYF. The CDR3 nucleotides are TGTGCCAGCAGACACAGCGGGACAGATACGCAGTATTTT.

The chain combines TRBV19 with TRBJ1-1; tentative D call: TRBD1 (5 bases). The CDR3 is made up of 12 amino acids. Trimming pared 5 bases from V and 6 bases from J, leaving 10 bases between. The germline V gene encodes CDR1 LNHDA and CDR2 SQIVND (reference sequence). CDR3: CASSPGLSEAFF. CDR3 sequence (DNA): TGTGCCAGTAGTCCGGGACTGTCTGAAGCTTTCTTT.

The CDR3 is CASSYNPGRRETQYF. The CDR3 region has the DNA TGTGCCAGCAGTTACAACCCGGGGAGGAGAGAGACCCAGTACTTC. The chain recombines TRBV6-5 with TRBJ2-5; the D gene is possibly TRBD2 (6 bases). CDR1 and CDR2 (germline): MNHEY, SVGAGI. The CDR3 covers 15 residues. V shed 2 bases and J shed 4 bases, with 14 bases lying between them.

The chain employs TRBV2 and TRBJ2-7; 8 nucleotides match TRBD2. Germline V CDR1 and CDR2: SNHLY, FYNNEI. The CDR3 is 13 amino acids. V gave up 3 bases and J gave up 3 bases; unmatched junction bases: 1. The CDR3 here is CASSELAGYEQYF. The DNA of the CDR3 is TGTGCCAGCAGTGAGCTAGCGGGCTACGAGCAGTACTTC.

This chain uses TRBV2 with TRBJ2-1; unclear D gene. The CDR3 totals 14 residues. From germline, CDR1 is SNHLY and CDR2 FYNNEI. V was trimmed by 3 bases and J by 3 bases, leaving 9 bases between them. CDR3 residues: CASSDYTSYNEQFF. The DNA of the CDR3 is TGTGCCAGCAGTGATTATACGAGCTACAATGAGCAGTTCTTC.

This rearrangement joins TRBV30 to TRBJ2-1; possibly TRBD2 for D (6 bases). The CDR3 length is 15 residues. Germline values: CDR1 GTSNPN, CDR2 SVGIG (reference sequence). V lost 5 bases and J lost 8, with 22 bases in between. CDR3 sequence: CAWGRDSRGGDEQFF. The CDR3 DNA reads TGTGCCTGGGGCCGGGACTCCCGGGGTGGGGATGAGCAGTTCTTC.

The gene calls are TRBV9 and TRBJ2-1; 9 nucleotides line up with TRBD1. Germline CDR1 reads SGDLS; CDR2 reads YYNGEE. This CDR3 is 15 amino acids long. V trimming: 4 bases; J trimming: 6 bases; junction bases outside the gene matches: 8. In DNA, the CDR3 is TGTGCCAGCAGCTTACCGGGACAGGGCCTCAATGAGCAGTTCTTC. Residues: CASSLPGQGLNEQFF.

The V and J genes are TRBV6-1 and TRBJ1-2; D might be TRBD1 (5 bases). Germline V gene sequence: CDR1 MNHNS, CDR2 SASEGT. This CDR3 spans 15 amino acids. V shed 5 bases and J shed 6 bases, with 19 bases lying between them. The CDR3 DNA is TGTGCCAGCAGTCCTCTCATCGGCGGGGGGGATGGCTACACCTTC. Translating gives CASSPLIGGGDGYTF.

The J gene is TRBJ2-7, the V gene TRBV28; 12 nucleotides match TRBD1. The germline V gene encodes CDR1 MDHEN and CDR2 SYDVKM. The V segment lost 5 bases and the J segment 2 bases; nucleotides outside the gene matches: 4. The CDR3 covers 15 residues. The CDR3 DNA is TGTGCCAGCAGTCACGGGACAGGGGGCGCCTACGAGCAGTACTTC. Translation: CASSHGTGGAYEQYF.

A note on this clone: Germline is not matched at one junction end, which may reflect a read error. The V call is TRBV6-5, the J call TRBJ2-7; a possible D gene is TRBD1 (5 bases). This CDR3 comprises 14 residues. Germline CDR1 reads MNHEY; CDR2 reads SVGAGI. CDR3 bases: TGTGCCAGCAGTCCTGGACGGACAACTCGGGCGCAGGACTTC. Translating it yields CASSPGRTTRAQDF.

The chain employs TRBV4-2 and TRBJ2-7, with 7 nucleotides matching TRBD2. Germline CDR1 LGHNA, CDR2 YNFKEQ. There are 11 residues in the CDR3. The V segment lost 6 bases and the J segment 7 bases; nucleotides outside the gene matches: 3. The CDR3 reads CASRGAGEQYF. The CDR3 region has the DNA TGTGCCAGCAGGGGAGCGGGAGAGCAGTACTTC.

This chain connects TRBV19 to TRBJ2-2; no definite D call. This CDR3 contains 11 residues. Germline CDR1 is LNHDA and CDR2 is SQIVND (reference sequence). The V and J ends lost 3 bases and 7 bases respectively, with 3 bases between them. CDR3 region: CASSMGGELFF. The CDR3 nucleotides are TGTGCCAGTAGTATGGGCGGGGAGCTGTTTTTT.